Listed below are T cell receptor beta chains from one sample, sequenced in a study of T-cell memory formation after mild COVID-19. Via MiXCR, TCRdb re-called the 5' RACE reads, giving one row per CDR3 protein. The sample consists of hundreds of thousands of distinct CDR3 sequences, around 15% of them appearing once. The sample consisted of PBMCs or a T cell subset sorted from them (not recorded which). The receptor set was obtained from a man younger than 35 who had mild COVID-19 (a few samples of this study predate the infection). Cell type and time point are not known. Both conserved end residues are part of each CDR3. Fields, in order: clone size, D gene, V gene, J gene, CDR3 DNA, CDR3 protein. D genes are given only for firm matches. Clone size appears in some rows only: once, few, many, or a class for an expanded clone.

size: few
D: NA
V: TRBV5-1
J: TRBJ2-5
DNA: TGCGCCAGCAGCTTGAAGCCACCCCCAGAGACCCAGTACTTC
CDR3: CASSLKPPPETQYF

size: NA
D: TRBD1
V: TRBV10-3
J: TRBJ1-2
DNA: TGTGCCATCAGCTATATACAGGGGGCGACTGGCTACACCTTC
CDR3: CAISYIQGATGYTF

size: once
D: NA
V: TRBV6-5
J: TRBJ1-1
DNA: TGTGCCAGCAGGCCAATAGAGAAGCTCACTGAAGCTTTCTTT
CDR3: CASRPIEKLTEAFF

size: NA
D: NA
V: TRBV6-2/TRBV6-3
J: TRBJ2-1
DNA: TGTGCCAGCGGGTTGGGGCTGAGCTCCTACAATGAGCAGTTCTTC
CDR3: CASGLGLSSYNEQFF

size: NA
D: NA
V: TRBV28
J: TRBJ2-2
DNA: TGTGCCAGCAGTATGTACGGGGAGCTGTTTTTT
CDR3: CASSMYGELFF

size: many
D: NA
V: TRBV7-9
J: TRBJ2-5
DNA: TGTGCCAGCTGCGTACTTGGGGCGGGAGAGACCCAGTACTTC
CDR3: CASCVLGAGETQYF

size: NA
D: TRBD1
V: TRBV4-1
J: TRBJ1-2
DNA: TGCGCCAGCAGCCAAGACGGGTGGACAGGGGGCTATGGCTACACCTTC
CDR3: CASSQDGWTGGYGYTF

size: NA
D: TRBD1
V: TRBV6-2/TRBV6-3
J: TRBJ2-2
DNA: TGTGCCAGCAGGACAGGGACCGGGGAGCTGTTTTTT
CDR3: CASRTGTGELFF

size: few
D: NA
V: TRBV5-6
J: TRBJ2-3
DNA: TGTGCCAGCAGCTTGAGGTCCCAGGGGTCAGATACGCAGTATTTT
CDR3: CASSLRSQGSDTQYF

size: NA
D: NA
V: TRBV7-2
J: TRBJ1-2
DNA: TGTGCCAGCAGCCCCGCCCATTATGGCTACACCTTC
CDR3: CASSPAHYGYTF

size: few
D: NA
V: TRBV4-1
J: TRBJ2-1
DNA: TGCGCCAGCAGCCAACCTCGGGGGGCCCATGAGCAGTTCTTC
CDR3: CASSQPRGAHEQFF

size: NA
D: NA
V: TRBV28
J: TRBJ1-5
DNA: TGTGCCAGCAGTTTGCGGACAGCTATCAATCAGCCCCAGCATTTT
CDR3: CASSLRTAINQPQHF

size: few
D: NA
V: TRBV6-2/TRBV6-3
J: TRBJ2-3
DNA: TGTGCCAGCAGTTACGTGGCAGATACGCAGTATTTT
CDR3: CASSYVADTQYF

size: NA
D: TRBD2
V: TRBV7-8
J: TRBJ2-2
DNA: TGTGCCAGCAGCCCGCGGGGGTCCGGAGTCGGGGAGCTGTTTTTT
CDR3: CASSPRGSGVGELFF

size: NA
D: TRBD2
V: TRBV4-2
J: TRBJ2-1
DNA: TGTGCCAGCAGCCAAGGAATCGGACGGACTAGCGGGGGGGGTTCGCTCTTC
CDR3: CASSQGIGRTSGGGSLF

size: few
D: NA
V: TRBV5-1
J: TRBJ1-6
DNA: TGCGCCAGCAGACTCGCCAGGTTCGATTCACCCCTCCACTTT
CDR3: CASRLARFDSPLHF

size: NA
D: TRBD1
V: TRBV18
J: TRBJ2-6
DNA: TGTGCCAGCTCACTCCGGGACAGGGACATCTCTGGGGCCAACGTCCTGACTTTC
CDR3: CASSLRDRDISGANVLTF

size: NA
D: NA
V: TRBV5-1
J: TRBJ1-1
DNA: TGCGCCAGCAGCTTAGGAGGAGAAGGGACTGAAGCTTTCTTT
CDR3: CASSLGGEGTEAFF

size: NA
D: TRBD1
V: TRBV7-2
J: TRBJ2-2
DNA: TGTGCCAGCAGCTCCCGGATTTTAACCGGGACAGGGAAGTCCGGGGAGCTGTTTTTT
CDR3: CASSSRILTGTGKSGELFF

size: NA
D: NA
V: TRBV12-3/TRBV12-4
J: TRBJ1-3
DNA: TGTGCCAGCAGTGCCGGTGATAGAGGAAACACCATATATTTT
CDR3: CASSAGDRGNTIYF

size: NA
D: TRBD1
V: TRBV7-9
J: TRBJ2-3
DNA: TGTGCCAGCAGCGCGGCGGACAGGGGTGGAACAGATACGCAGTATTTT
CDR3: CASSAADRGGTDTQYF

size: few
D: NA
V: TRBV5-5
J: TRBJ2-5
DNA: TGTGCCAGCAGCTGGAGACCTGCTAGGGGTTCGGAGTACTTC
CDR3: CASSWRPARGSEYF

size: NA
D: NA
V: TRBV6-2/TRBV6-3
J: TRBJ1-2
DNA: TGTGCCAGCCTACGCCCGCAGGGGAACTATGGCTACACCTTC
CDR3: CASLRPQGNYGYTF

size: NA
D: NA
V: TRBV25-1
J: TRBJ1-2
DNA: TGTGCCAGCAGCGGGACCGCTCTTTTTGCTTACACCTTC
CDR3: CASSGTALFAYTF

size: NA
D: NA
V: TRBV27
J: TRBJ2-2
DNA: TGTGCCAGCAGTTTGATGGGCACCGGGGAGCTGTTTTTT
CDR3: CASSLMGTGELFF

size: many
D: NA
V: TRBV5-1
J: TRBJ2-1
DNA: TGCGCCAGCACCATCCTCGGGGGCAATGAGCAGTTCTTC
CDR3: CASTILGGNEQFF

size: NA
D: NA
V: TRBV7-9
J: TRBJ2-5
DNA: TGTGCCAGCAGCTTATTCGGGGCTGGAGAGACCCTGTACTTC
CDR3: CASSLFGAGETLYF

size: NA
D: TRBD2
V: TRBV20-1
J: TRBJ2-3
DNA: TGCAGTGCTAGGTCCCCTTTAGCGGGGGGCACAGATACGCAGTATTTT
CDR3: CSARSPLAGGTDTQYF

size: NA
D: NA
V: TRBV5-6
J: TRBJ1-2
DNA: TGTGCCAGCAGACTTTCCGGGGGGACCGTCTATGGCTACACCTTC
CDR3: CASRLSGGTVYGYTF

size: few
D: TRBD1
V: TRBV5-1
J: TRBJ2-1
DNA: TGCGCCAGCAGCTCTTCAGGGGGCGCTTCCTACAATGAGCAGTTCTTC
CDR3: CASSSSGGASYNEQFF

size: NA
D: TRBD1
V: TRBV4-1
J: TRBJ2-7
DNA: TGCGCCAGCAGCCAAGTGGGACAGGCGACCTACGAGCAGTACTTC
CDR3: CASSQVGQATYEQYF

size: NA
D: NA
V: TRBV7-2
J: TRBJ1-2
DNA: TGTGCCAGCAGCCCCCGAAGGGAGAACTATGGCTACACCTTC
CDR3: CASSPRRENYGYTF

size: NA
D: NA
V: TRBV5-4
J: TRBJ2-5
DNA: TGTGCCAGCAGCACACAGGGGAGGAGAGAGACCCAGTACTTC
CDR3: CASSTQGRRETQYF

size: few
D: NA
V: TRBV6-6
J: TRBJ1-2
DNA: TGTGCCAGCATCTTGGGGCGTAACTATGGCTACACCTTC
CDR3: CASILGRNYGYTF

size: few
D: NA
V: TRBV7-2
J: TRBJ1-6
DNA: TGTGCCAGCTCCCTCCCTAGCTCCTATAATTCACCCCTCCACTTT
CDR3: CASSLPSSYNSPLHF

size: NA
D: NA
V: TRBV5-1
J: TRBJ2-7
DNA: TGCGCCAGCAGCCGTTCCACAGGAACCTACGAGCAGTACTTC
CDR3: CASSRSTGTYEQYF

size: NA
D: NA
V: TRBV5-1
J: TRBJ2-5
DNA: TGCGCCAGCAGCTTGGTTGGGGCTCGGAATCAAGAGACCCAGTACTTC
CDR3: CASSLVGARNQETQYF

size: many
D: NA
V: TRBV27
J: TRBJ1-4
DNA: TGTGCCAGCAGTTTTGTCACGGGGATCGGGGAAAAACTGTTTTTT
CDR3: CASSFVTGIGEKLFF

size: NA
D: NA
V: TRBV18
J: TRBJ1-2
DNA: TGTGCCAGCTCACCACAGGGAGCTAACTATGGCTACACCTTC
CDR3: CASSPQGANYGYTF

size: few
D: NA
V: TRBV7-2
J: TRBJ1-3
DNA: TGTGCCAGCAGCTTACGCGGGGGCTCTGGAAACACCATATATTTT
CDR3: CASSLRGGSGNTIYF

size: NA
D: TRBD2
V: TRBV20-1
J: TRBJ2-3
DNA: TGCAGTGCGGGACTAGCGGGGATGACAGATACGCAGTATTTT
CDR3: CSAGLAGMTDTQYF

size: few
D: NA
V: TRBV29-1
J: TRBJ2-7
DNA: TGCAGCGTTGATCTGGCAGGCTCCCACGAGCAGTACTTC
CDR3: CSVDLAGSHEQYF

size: few
D: NA
V: TRBV5-4
J: TRBJ2-5
DNA: TGTGCCAGCAGCCTGGACAGCCAAGAGACCCAGTACTTC
CDR3: CASSLDSQETQYF

size: NA
D: TRBD1
V: TRBV7-9
J: TRBJ2-3
DNA: TGTGCCAGCAGCCGCGGGACAGGGAGCACAGATACGCAGTATTTT
CDR3: CASSRGTGSTDTQYF

size: NA
D: NA
V: TRBV18
J: TRBJ2-5
DNA: TGTGCCAGCTCACCACCGTACGGGGTGGTCGAGACCCAGTACTTC
CDR3: CASSPPYGVVETQYF

size: NA
D: TRBD1
V: TRBV9
J: TRBJ1-2
DNA: TGTGCCAGCAGCCCCCGTCGGGACAGCAACTATGGCTACACCTTC
CDR3: CASSPRRDSNYGYTF

size: many
D: NA
V: TRBV7-2
J: TRBJ2-5
DNA: TGTGCCAGCAGCTTAGGGCAGTGGGAGACCCAGTACTTC
CDR3: CASSLGQWETQYF

size: NA
D: NA
V: TRBV7-6
J: TRBJ2-3
DNA: TGTGCCAGCAGCTTCGGGGGATCAGATACGCAGTATTTT
CDR3: CASSFGGSDTQYF

size: few
D: TRBD1
V: TRBV5-1
J: TRBJ2-1
DNA: TGCGCCAGCAGCTTCGGACAGGGAACCAATGAGCAGTTCTTC
CDR3: CASSFGQGTNEQFF

size: once
D: TRBD1
V: TRBV20-1
J: TRBJ2-3
DNA: TGCAGTGCTAGTCTCCCAGGGGGCACAGATACGGAGTATTTT
CDR3: CSASLPGGTDTEYF

size: few
D: NA
V: TRBV15
J: TRBJ2-7
DNA: TGTGCCACCAGCAGAGATCGGCAATACGAGCAGTACTTC
CDR3: CATSRDRQYEQYF

size: NA
D: NA
V: TRBV6-6
J: TRBJ1-1
DNA: TGTGCCAGCAGCCGGGACGAGAACACTGAAGCTTTCTTT
CDR3: CASSRDENTEAFF